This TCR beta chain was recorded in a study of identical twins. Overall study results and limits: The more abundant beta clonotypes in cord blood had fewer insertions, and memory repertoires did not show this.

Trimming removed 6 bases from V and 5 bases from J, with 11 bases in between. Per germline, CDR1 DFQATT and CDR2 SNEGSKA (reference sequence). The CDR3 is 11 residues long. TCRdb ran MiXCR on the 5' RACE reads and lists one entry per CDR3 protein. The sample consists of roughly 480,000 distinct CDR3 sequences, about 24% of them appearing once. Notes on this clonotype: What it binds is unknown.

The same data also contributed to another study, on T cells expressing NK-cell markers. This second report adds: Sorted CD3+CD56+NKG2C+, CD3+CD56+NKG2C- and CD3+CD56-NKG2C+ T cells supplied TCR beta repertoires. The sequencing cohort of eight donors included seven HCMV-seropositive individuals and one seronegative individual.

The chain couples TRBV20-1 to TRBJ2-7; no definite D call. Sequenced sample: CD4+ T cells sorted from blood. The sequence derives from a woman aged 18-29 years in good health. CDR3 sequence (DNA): TGCAGTGCCCTCGGTACCAACGAGCAGTACTTC. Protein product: CSALGTNEQYF.